One sample yielded the 7 T cell receptor beta chains listed below, sequenced in a study of OX40 agonist ivuxolimab in advanced cancers. Here immunoSEQ multiplex PCR was the method, and the copy in TCRdb shows in-frame clones only, minus some. The sample lists about 18,000 clones, 75% to 85% seen once, with around 15% in the top ten. The sample consisted of CD4+ or CD8+ T cells sorted from blood, taken in a trial of the OX40 agonist ivuxolimab. These receptors originate from an adult with an advanced solid tumor such as melanoma, head and neck, liver or kidney cancer.

This clone showed up just once. The chain joins TRBV5-6 to TRBJ2-5; D gene uncertain. Germline CDR1 SGHDT, CDR2 YYEEEE. This CDR3 region has 15 residues. V was pared by 2 bases and J by 3 bases, with 14 bases between. CDR3 nucleotides: TGTGCCAGCAGCTTACAACCTATCCGGAAAGAGACCCAGTACTTC. It is translated as CASSLQPIRKETQYF.

This clone occurred a few times. The chain combines TRBV9 with TRBJ1-2; no clear D gene. The CDR3 is 13 amino acids. CDR1 is SGDLS, CDR2 YYNGEE, per germline. V was clipped by 0 bases and J by 8 bases, with 11 bases between them. The CDR3 loop is CASSVVTAGGYTF. The CDR3 DNA is TGTGCCAGCAGCGTAGTCACAGCGGGAGGCTACACCTTC. The variable domain in full, completed from reference TRBV9 and TRBJ1-2, reads DSGVTQTPKHLITATGQRVTLRCSPRSGDLSVYWYQQSLDQGLQFLIQYYNGEERAKGNILERFSAQQFPDLHSELNLSSLELGDSALYFCASSVVTAGGYTFGSGTRLTVV.

V gene TRBV10-3 combines with J gene TRBJ1-5; D perhaps matches TRBD1 (5 bases). The germline CDR1 and CDR2 sequences are ENHRY and SYGVKD. V was trimmed by 4 bases and J by 5 bases, leaving 9 bases between them. This CDR3 is 13 amino acids long. CDR3 DNA sequence: TGTGCCATCAGTGCTAGAGGGGATCAGCCCCAGCATTTT. Encoded protein: CAISARGDQPQHF.

This clone was found once. The genes are TRBV29-1 and TRBJ2-5; 9 bases map to TRBD1. The CDR3 length is 11 residues. Germline V CDR1 and CDR2: SQVTM, ANQGSEA. V lost 6 bases to trimming and J lost 6 bases; unmatched junction nucleotides: 2. The CDR3, as DNA: TGCAGCGTGACAGGGGGGCAGACCCAGTACTTC. It specifies CSVTGGQTQYF. Together with reference TRBV29-1 and TRBJ2-5, the CDR3 gives the full variable domain: SAVISQKPSRDICQRGTSLTIQCQVDSQVTMMFWYRQQPGQSLTLIATANQGSEATYESGFVIDKFPISRPNLTFSTLTVSNMSPEDSSIYLCSVTGGQTQYFGPGTRLLVL.

This sequence joins TRBV2 and TRBJ2-5; D gene ambiguous. V was pared by 5 bases and J by 6 bases, with 10 bases between. This CDR3 is 12 amino acids long. CDR1 and CDR2 (germline): SNHLY, FYNNEI. The CDR3 is CASSLITKTQYF. In DNA, the CDR3 is TGTGCCAGCAGTCTTATCACGAAGACCCAGTACTTC. Variable domain in full (rest from reference TRBV2 and TRBJ2-5): EPEVTQTPSHQVTQMGQEVILRCVPISNHLYFYWYRQILGQKVEFLVSFYNNEISEKSEIFDDQFSVERPDGSNFTLKIRSTKLEDSAMYFCASSLITKTQYFGPGTRLLVL.

The chain joins TRBV2 to TRBJ2-5, with a weak D call TRBD1 (6 bases). The J call may not be correct, given that the DNA end is closer to TRBJ2-7. Per the germline V gene, CDR1 is SNHLY and CDR2 is FYNNEI. The CDR3 loop spans 12 amino acids. CDR3 sequence (DNA): TGTGCCAGCAGTCCGAGGGGGTACGAGCAGTACTTC. This codes for CASSPRGYEQYF.

This chain connects TRBV13 to TRBJ2-7; the D gene is possibly TRBD1 (5 bases). Per the germline V gene, CDR1 is PRHDT and CDR2 is FYEKMQ (reference sequence). The CDR3 length is 14 residues. The V end lost 1 base, the J end lost 7 bases, and 14 bases lay between the germline ends. CDR3: CASSLEPGLGEQYF. CDR3 nucleotide sequence: TGTGCCAGCAGCTTAGAGCCAGGGCTGGGGGAGCAGTACTTC.